This T cell receptor beta chain comes out of a study of early T cells in non-severe SARS-CoV-2 infection. In the study overall: Sequencing of unsorted whole blood was done on bulk RNA, leaving chains unpaired.

The V end was cut by 3 bases, the J end by 6 bases, with 17 bases between. The CDR3 covers 16 residues. To note about this clonotype: No antigen is known for it.

General observations from the study: Anti-spike CD8 specificities were favored by VDJdb matching, whose results missed private and CD4 specificities.

Individual cDNA molecules carried attached unique molecular identifiers. TCRdb called the 5' RACE reads again in MiXCR, with one record for every CDR3 protein. The data show some 100,000 distinct CDR3 sequences, approximately 14% seen once. The material sequenced was whole blood. The rearrangement links TRBV12-3 or TRBV12-4 to TRBJ1-4, with D perhaps matching TRBD1 (5 bases). The receptor was derived from an adult who was a healthcare worker with PCR-confirmed SARS-CoV-2 infection or an uninfected control (not recorded which). Here the CDR3 DNA reads TGTGCCAGCAGTTTCTCGCCGGGGCAGGTCTATGAAAAACTGTTTTTT. As protein: CASSFSPGQVYEKLFF.